These T cell receptor beta chains were read from a single sample in a study of OX40 agonist ivuxolimab in advanced cancers. The assay was immunoSEQ multiplex PCR, and TCRdb's table has in-frame clones only and misses some. The sample consists of roughly 34,000 clones, around three quarters of them appearing once. This specimen consisted of CD4+ or CD8+ T cells sorted from blood, obtained in a trial of the OX40 agonist ivuxolimab. These TCRs come from an adult with an advanced solid tumor such as melanoma, head and neck, liver or kidney cancer. The CDR3 runs from the conserved cysteine through the conserved F or W. Fields, in order: J gene, clone size, V gene, D gene, CDR3 protein, CDR3 DNA. A D gene is named only where the DNA matches it firmly. Part of the rows lack a size; the others show once, few, many or a class for expanded clones.

j_gene: TRBJ1-3; abundance: .; v_gene: TRBV27; d_gene: .; CDR3aa: CASSLGQPNSGNTIYF; CDR3nt: TGTGCCAGCAGTTTAGGACAGCCAAACTCTGGAAACACCATATATTTT
j_gene: TRBJ1-1; abundance: .; v_gene: TRBV5-1; d_gene: .; CDR3aa: CASSPFLAGAGVTEAFF; CDR3nt: TGCGCCAGCAGCCCCTTCCTCGCGGGGGCAGGGGTAACTGAAGCTTTCTTT
j_gene: TRBJ2-2; abundance: .; v_gene: TRBV5-1; d_gene: .; CDR3aa: CASSLVQNGELFF; CDR3nt: TGCGCCAGCAGCTTGGTACAGAACGGGGAGCTGTTTTTT
j_gene: TRBJ2-5; abundance: .; v_gene: TRBV12-5; d_gene: .; CDR3aa: CASGFGRVQETQYF; CDR3nt: TGTGCTAGTGGTTTTGGCAGGGTACAAGAGACCCAGTACTTC
j_gene: TRBJ2-3; abundance: .; v_gene: TRBV27; d_gene: TRBD2; CDR3aa: CASSPRTSGGALDTQYF; CDR3nt: TGTGCCAGCAGTCCCCGGACTAGCGGGGGGGCCCTAGATACGCAGTATTTT
j_gene: TRBJ2-1; abundance: .; v_gene: TRBV18; d_gene: .; CDR3aa: CASSPRQELTNEQFF; CDR3nt: TGTGCCAGCTCACCAAGGCAGGAGCTAACCAATGAGCAGTTCTTC
j_gene: TRBJ1-4; abundance: .; v_gene: TRBV2; d_gene: .; CDR3aa: CASSETAQGREKLFF; CDR3nt: TGTGCCAGCAGTGAAACTGCACAGGGTAGGGAAAAACTGTTTTTT
j_gene: TRBJ1-2; abundance: few; v_gene: TRBV6-5; d_gene: .; CDR3aa: CASSSLGGPTYGYTF; CDR3nt: TGTGCCAGCAGCTCCCTGGGGGGACCCACCTATGGCTACACCTTC
j_gene: TRBJ1-4; abundance: .; v_gene: TRBV10-3; d_gene: .; CDR3aa: CAISEQGRVNEKLFF; CDR3nt: TGTGCCATCAGTGAGCAGGGGCGGGTTAATGAAAAACTGTTTTTT
j_gene: TRBJ1-6; abundance: .; v_gene: TRBV2; d_gene: .; CDR3aa: CASSESSDNSPLHF; CDR3nt: TGTGCCAGCAGTGAAAGTAGTGATAATTCACCCCTCCACTTT
j_gene: TRBJ2-6; abundance: .; v_gene: TRBV5-4; d_gene: TRBD2; CDR3aa: CASGSGGSSGANVLTF; CDR3nt: TGTGCCAGCGGTAGCGGGGGGTCCTCTGGGGCCAACGTCCTGACTTTC
j_gene: TRBJ2-5; abundance: .; v_gene: TRBV21-1; d_gene: .; CDR3aa: CASSKNSRLARETQYF; CDR3nt: TGTGCCAGCAGCAAAAATTCTAGACTAGCGAGAGAGACCCAGTACTTC
j_gene: TRBJ2-5; abundance: few; v_gene: TRBV9; d_gene: TRBD1; CDR3aa: CASSVEGTGGRGETQYF; CDR3nt: TGTGCCAGCAGCGTAGAAGGCACAGGGGGCAGGGGAGAGACCCAGTACTTC
j_gene: TRBJ2-6; abundance: .; v_gene: TRBV30; d_gene: .; CDR3aa: CACTLGGSGANVLTF; CDR3nt: TGTGCCTGTACTTTGGGGGGCTCTGGGGCCAACGTCCTGACTTTC
j_gene: TRBJ1-2; abundance: once; v_gene: TRBV14; d_gene: .; CDR3aa: CASSQVHPYGYTF; CDR3nt: TGTGCCAGCAGCCAAGTTCACCCGTATGGCTACACCTTC
j_gene: TRBJ2-1; abundance: .; v_gene: TRBV19; d_gene: TRBD1; CDR3aa: CASSMGTVGSYNEQFF; CDR3nt: TGTGCCAGTAGTATGGGGACAGTGGGTTCCTACAATGAGCAGTTCTTC
j_gene: TRBJ2-3; abundance: .; v_gene: TRBV18; d_gene: TRBD2; CDR3aa: CASSPELAGADTQYF; CDR3nt: TGTGCCAGCTCACCTGAACTAGCGGGGGCAGATACGCAGTATTTT
j_gene: TRBJ2-7; abundance: .; v_gene: TRBV4-1; d_gene: TRBD1; CDR3aa: CASSPGRGTGLYEQYF; CDR3nt: TGCGCCAGCAGTCCCGGTCGGGGGACAGGGCTCTACGAGCAGTACTTC
j_gene: TRBJ1-1; abundance: once; v_gene: TRBV9; d_gene: .; CDR3aa: CASSYGTSNTEAFF; CDR3nt: TGTGCCAGCAGCTACGGGACATCGAACACTGAAGCTTTCTTT
j_gene: TRBJ1-1; abundance: .; v_gene: TRBV25-1; d_gene: .; CDR3aa: CASSEYVGQTEAFF; CDR3nt: TGTGCCAGCAGTGAATACGTGGGCCAGACTGAAGCTTTCTTT
j_gene: TRBJ2-2; abundance: once; v_gene: TRBV9; d_gene: .; CDR3aa: CASSVVGGRANTGELFF; CDR3nt: TGTGCCAGCAGCGTAGTGGGTGGACGGGCGAACACCGGGGAGCTGTTTTTT
j_gene: TRBJ1-6; abundance: .; v_gene: TRBV6-5; d_gene: .; CDR3aa: CASSYRGSSYNSPLHF; CDR3nt: TGTGCCAGCAGTTACCGGGGGAGCTCCTATAATTCACCCCTCCACTTT